This T cell receptor beta chain was identified during a study of blood T cell repertoires in COVID-19. The overall study: Acute and convalescent COVID-19 samples came from the United States, Italy and Spain. Sources were T cells, B-cell-depleted T cells, or PBMCs; the material itself was cDNA or gDNA.

The CDR3 runs to 15 residues. CDR1 SSHAT and CDR2 FNYEAQ come from the germline V gene (reference sequence). Methods used by the authors: Estimated nucleated cell counts came from reference gene primer amplification. Data came from immunoSEQ multiplex PCR; TCRdb stores just in-frame clones and leaves some out. V and J calls and clone size are copied from that table; D and trimming were computed from the DNA. The table lists 120,000 or so clones, almost 80% of them singletons. This clone showed up just a few times. Germline and junction disagree at one end, which may indicate a read error. This chain uses TRBV7-7 with TRBJ2-1, with 7 bases aligning to TRBD1. This clonotype was obtained from a woman of 80 years or more with active or convalescent COVID-19. The sequenced material came from peripheral blood. The CDR3 nucleotides are TGTGCTAGCAGCCTCGGACAGGTTAACTACAATGAGCAGTTCTTC. The encoded protein is CASSLGQVNYNEQFF.